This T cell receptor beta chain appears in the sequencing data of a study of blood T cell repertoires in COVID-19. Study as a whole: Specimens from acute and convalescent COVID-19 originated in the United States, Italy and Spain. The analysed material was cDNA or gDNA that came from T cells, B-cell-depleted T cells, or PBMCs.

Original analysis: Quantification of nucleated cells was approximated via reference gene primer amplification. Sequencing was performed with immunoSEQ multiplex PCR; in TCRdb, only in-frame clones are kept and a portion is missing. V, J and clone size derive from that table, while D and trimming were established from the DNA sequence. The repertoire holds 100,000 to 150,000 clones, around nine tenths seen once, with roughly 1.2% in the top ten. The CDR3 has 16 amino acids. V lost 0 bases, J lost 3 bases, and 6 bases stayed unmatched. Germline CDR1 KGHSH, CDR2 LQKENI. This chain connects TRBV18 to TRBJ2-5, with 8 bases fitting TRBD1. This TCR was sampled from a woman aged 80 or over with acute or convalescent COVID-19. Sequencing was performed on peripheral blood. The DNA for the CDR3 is TGTGCCAGCTCACCACCTCTCGGACAGGGCGAAGAGACCCAGTACTTC. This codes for CASSPPLGQGEETQYF. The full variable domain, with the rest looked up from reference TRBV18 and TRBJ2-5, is NAGVMQNPRHLVRRRGQEARLRCSPMKGHSHVYWYRQLPEEGLKFMVYLQKENIIDESGMPKERFSAEFPKEGPSILRIQQVVRGDSAAYFCASSPPLGQGEETQYFGPGTRLLVL.